This T cell receptor (beta chain) was sequenced in a study of blood T cell repertoires in COVID-19. This clone came up once. This CDR3 has 16 residues. Only in-frame clones appear in the TCRdb table, and some are missing; sequencing was by immunoSEQ multiplex PCR. The sample lists some 100,000 clones, just over 85% occurring once. The sample consisted of PBMCs or T cells enriched from blood (not recorded which). The genes are TRBV7-5 and TRBJ2-1; the D segment call TRBD1 is taken from the table without a DNA check. TRBV7-5 is assigned pseudogene status. This sequence was found in a woman between 45 and 60 years old who had recovered from COVID-19. The chain's CDR3 is CARTQLIGGPKDEQFF. For the CDR3, the DNA is TGTGCCAGAACCCAATTAATAGGGGGACCTAAGGATGAGCAGTTCTTC.